This T cell receptor beta chain was recorded in a study of blood T cell repertoires in COVID-19. Study summary: Acute-phase and convalescent COVID-19 samples originated in the United States, Italy and Spain. Nucleic acid was either cDNA or gDNA, and it came from T cells, B-cell-depleted T cells, or PBMCs.

The authors' processing: Reference gene primer amplification in the assay estimated nucleated cell counts. This table comes from immunoSEQ multiplex PCR, and its TCRdb copy is limited to in-frame clones, with some not included. That table furnishes V, J and clone size, whereas the DNA furnished D and trimming. This table holds more than 110,000 clones, approximately 80% found once. Sequencing input: peripheral blood. The sequence derives from a human donor in a cohort sampled during active COVID-19.

In DNA, the CDR3 is TGTGCCAGCTCTGGAGGGGGCCCGCTGGAGCAGTACTTC. This encodes CASSGGGPLEQYF. V is TRBV18 and J is TRBJ2-7; D perhaps matches TRBD1 (7 bases). This CDR3 is 13 amino acids long. CDR1 KGHSH and CDR2 LQKENI come from the germline V gene. Trimming left V 6 bases short and J 7 bases short, with 16 bases between.